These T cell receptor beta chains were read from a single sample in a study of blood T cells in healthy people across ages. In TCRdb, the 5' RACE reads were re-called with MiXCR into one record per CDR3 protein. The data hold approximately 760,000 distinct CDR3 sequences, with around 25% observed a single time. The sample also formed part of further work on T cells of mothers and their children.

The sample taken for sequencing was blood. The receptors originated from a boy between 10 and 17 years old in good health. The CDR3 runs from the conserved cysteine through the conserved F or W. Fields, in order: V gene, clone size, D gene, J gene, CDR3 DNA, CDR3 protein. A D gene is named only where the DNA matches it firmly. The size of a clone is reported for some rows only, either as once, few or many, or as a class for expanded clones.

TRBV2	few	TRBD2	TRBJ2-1	TGTGCCAGCAGATCCGGGAGGGCGAACTACAATGAGCAGTTCTTC	CASRSGRANYNEQFF
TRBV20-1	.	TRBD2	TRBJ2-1	TGCAGTGCTAGTCCGGGAGGAACCTACAATGAGCAGTTCTTC	CSASPGGTYNEQFF
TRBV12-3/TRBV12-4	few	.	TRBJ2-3	TGTGCCAGCAGACTGGTCGTTGGGGATACGCAGTATTTT	CASRLVVGDTQYF
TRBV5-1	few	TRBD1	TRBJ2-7	TGCGCCAGCAGCTCCGGACAGGGGGCAACGTACGAGCAGTACTTC	CASSSGQGATYEQYF
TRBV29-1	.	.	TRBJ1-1	TGCAGCGTCCCCGGGCCAGGGATCGGTGAAGCTTTCTTT	CSVPGPGIGEAFF
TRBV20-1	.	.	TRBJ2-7	TGCAGTGCTAGAGATGTAAGGGGTTTACACGAGCAGTACTTC	CSARDVRGLHEQYF
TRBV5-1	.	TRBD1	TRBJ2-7	TGCGCCAGCAGCCTCTTTGGGGACAGGGCGTTCGAGCAGTACTTC	CASSLFGDRAFEQYF
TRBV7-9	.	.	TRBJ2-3	TGTGCCAGCAGCCTGACGGGCGGGGACACAGATCCGCAGTATTTT	CASSLTGGDTDPQYF
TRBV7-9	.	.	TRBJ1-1	TGTGCCAGCAGCTACCCGGCAGGGCACACTGAAGCTTTCTTT	CASSYPAGHTEAFF
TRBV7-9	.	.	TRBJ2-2	TGTGCCAGCAGCTTATCTCAGGGCATCCACACCGGGGAGCTGTTTTTT	CASSLSQGIHTGELFF
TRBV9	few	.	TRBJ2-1	TGTGCCAGCAGCGTAGTGCCAGCCCCTGAGCAGTTCTTC	CASSVVPAPEQFF
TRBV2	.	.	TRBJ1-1	TGTGCCAGCGAGAAGACGAACACTGAAGCTTTCTTT	CASEKTNTEAFF
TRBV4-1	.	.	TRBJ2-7	TGCGCCAGCAGCCAAGTGACGGGAGTATACGAGCAGTACTTC	CASSQVTGVYEQYF
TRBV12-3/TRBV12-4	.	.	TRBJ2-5	TGTGCCAGCAGTAGACAGACTTTACAAGAGACCCAGTACTTC	CASSRQTLQETQYF
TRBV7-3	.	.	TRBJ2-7	TGTGCCAGCAGCTCCCTTTCGGCGGGAGAGCAGTACTTC	CASSSLSAGEQYF
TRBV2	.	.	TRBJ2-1	TGTGCCAGCAGTTTCATGAGGGGAGGAGATGAGCAGTTCTTC	CASSFMRGGDEQFF
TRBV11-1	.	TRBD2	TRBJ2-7	TGTGCCAGCAGCTTTGAGAGTCCAAGCGGGGCGTTCTACGAGCAGTACTTC	CASSFESPSGAFYEQYF
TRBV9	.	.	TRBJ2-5	TGTGCCAGCAGCGTAGGAGATGGGGGCGCTCAGACCCAGTACTTC	CASSVGDGGAQTQYF
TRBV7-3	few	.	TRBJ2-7	TGTGCCAGCAGTCAACCGTCGGGGGAGCAGTACTTC	CASSQPSGEQYF
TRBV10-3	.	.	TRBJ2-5	TGTGCCATCAGTGGGGGGTACCAAGAGACCCAGTACTTC	CAISGGYQETQYF
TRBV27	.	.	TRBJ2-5	TGTGCCAGCAGTTCCCTGTTCGCAGGGGCACAGGCCCAGTACTTC	CASSSLFAGAQAQYF
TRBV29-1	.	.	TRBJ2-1	TGCAGCGTTGAACGGGACGGTTCCTACAATGAGCAGTTCTTC	CSVERDGSYNEQFF
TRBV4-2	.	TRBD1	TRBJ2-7	TGTGCCAGCAGCCAAGTCGACAGGGTCTCCCACGAGCAGTACTTC	CASSQVDRVSHEQYF
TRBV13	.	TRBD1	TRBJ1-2	TGTGCCAGCAGAGTGGGACAGGGGGGTGATGGCTACACCTTC	CASRVGQGGDGYTF
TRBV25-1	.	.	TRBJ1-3	TGTGCCAGCAGTGCTTATTACAGCAGCTCTGGAAACACCATATATTTT	CASSAYYSSSGNTIYF
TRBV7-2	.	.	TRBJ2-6	TGTGCCAGCAGCTTTACGGTTTCTGGGGCCAACGTCCTGACTTTC	CASSFTVSGANVLTF
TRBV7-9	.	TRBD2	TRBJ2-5	TGTGCCAGCAGCTCCGGGATAGCGGGTCCGGAGACCCAGTACTTC	CASSSGIAGPETQYF
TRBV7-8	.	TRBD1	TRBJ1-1	TGTGCCAGCAGCCCCCGGGACAGGGGTTCTGCTTTCTTT	CASSPRDRGSAFF
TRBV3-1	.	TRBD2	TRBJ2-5	TGTGCCAGCAGCCAAGATCTTGCGGGACTAGCGGCCTACGCGCAGTACTTC	CASSQDLAGLAAYAQYF
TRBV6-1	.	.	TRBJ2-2	TGTGCCAGCTCAAACACGAACACCGGGGAGCTGTTTTTT	CASSNTNTGELFF
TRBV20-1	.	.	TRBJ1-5	TGCAGTGCTAGAGATCCCTCGGGAACCCATCAGCCCCAGCATTTT	CSARDPSGTHQPQHF
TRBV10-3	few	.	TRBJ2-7	TGTGCCATCAGTGAATCAGGCCAGAGGAGCTCCTACGAGCAGTACTTC	CAISESGQRSSYEQYF
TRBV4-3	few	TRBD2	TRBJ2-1	TGCGCCAGCAGCCAAGACGGGATAGGCGGGGGGCCTTACAATGAGCAGTTCTTC	CASSQDGIGGGPYNEQFF
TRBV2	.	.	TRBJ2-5	TGTGCCAGCAGTGAGGGGACTGGAGGGGACCAAGAGACCCAGTACTTC	CASSEGTGGDQETQYF
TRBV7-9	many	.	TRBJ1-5	TGTGCCAGCAGCTTAGGGGTCGGTCAGCCCCAGCATTTT	CASSLGVGQPQHF
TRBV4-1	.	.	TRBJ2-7	TGCGCCAGCAGCGCTTTGGGCGGGTTCGAGCATTACTTC	CASSALGGFEHYF
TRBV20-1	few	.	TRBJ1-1	TGCAGTGCTAAAACCCAAGTGACTGAAGCTTTCTTT	CSAKTQVTEAFF
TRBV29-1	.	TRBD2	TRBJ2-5	TGCAGCGGCAGTCCGACTAGCGGGGCCGAAGAGACCCAGTACTTC	CSGSPTSGAEETQYF
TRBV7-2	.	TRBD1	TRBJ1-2	TGTGCCAGCACTAGACAGGGGGCGGTGGTGAACTATGGCTACACCTTC	CASTRQGAVVNYGYTF
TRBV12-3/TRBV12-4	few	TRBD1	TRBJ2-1	TGTGCCAGCAGTCAATGGGACAGGGGGCAGTTTGAGCAGTTCTTC	CASSQWDRGQFEQFF
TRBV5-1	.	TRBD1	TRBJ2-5	TGCGCCAGTGGCGTCCGGGACAGGGTGGAGACCCAGTACTTC	CASGVRDRVETQYF
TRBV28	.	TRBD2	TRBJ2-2	TGTGCCAGCAATGGCGGGAGGCCAAGAGACACCGGGGAGCTGTTTTTT	CASNGGRPRDTGELFF